This T cell receptor beta chain was sequenced in a study of control samples from healthy donors and cancer patients. Libraries were prepared by immunoSEQ multiplex PCR; TCRdb keeps only in-frame clonotypes and omits some of them. Of around 83,000 clones listed, roughly 93% are singletons. This TCR derives from a woman aged 40 to 49 with lung cancer. The sample consisted of PBMCs.

CDR3 in amino acids: CASSLGNGMGHSPLHF. The CDR3 DNA is TGTGCCAGCAGTCTCGGCAATGGGATGGGGCATTCACCCCTCCACTTT. The chain uses TRBV3-1 (or the pseudogene TRBV3-2) and TRBJ1-6; a weak D match, TRBD1 (5 bases). The V and J ends lost 6 bases and 8 bases respectively, with 20 bases between them. The CDR3 consists of 16 residues. Germline CDR1 LGHDT, CDR2 YNNKEL (reference sequence).